The T cell receptor (beta chain) under discussion was sequenced for a study of T cells in Graves' hyperthyroidism and ophthalmopathy. With 3 bases removed from V and 3 bases from J, the gap between germline ends came to 20 bases. The CDR3 covers 17 residues. CDR1 and CDR2 (germline): MDHEN, SYDVKM. This clonotype was detected many times. Amplified TCR beta CDR3 regions came from RNA transcripts. Carried out on the TCR CDR3, a first-round RT-PCR used the HTBI primer set. TCRdb reprocessed the multiplex PCR reads with MiXCR, giving one entry per CDR3 protein. The data hold about 560,000 distinct CDR3 sequences, with 12% to 15% observed a single time.

The origin of this receptor is a woman aged 40 to 50 with Graves' hyperthyroidism. Sequenced sample: blood. This rearrangement joins TRBV28 to TRBJ1-1, with D unclear. CDR3 nucleotide sequence: TGTGCCAGCAGTTTCCCTGGGAAGGGAGGTATCTACACTGAAGCTTTCTTT. It is translated as CASSFPGKGGIYTEAFF. The complete variable domain, with remaining parts taken from reference TRBV28 and TRBJ1-1, reads DVKVTQSSRYLVKRTGEKVFLECVQDMDHENMFWYRQDPGLGLRLIYFSYDVKMKEKGDIPEGYSVSREKKERFSLILESASTNQTSMYLCASSFPGKGGIYTEAFFGQGTRLTVV.